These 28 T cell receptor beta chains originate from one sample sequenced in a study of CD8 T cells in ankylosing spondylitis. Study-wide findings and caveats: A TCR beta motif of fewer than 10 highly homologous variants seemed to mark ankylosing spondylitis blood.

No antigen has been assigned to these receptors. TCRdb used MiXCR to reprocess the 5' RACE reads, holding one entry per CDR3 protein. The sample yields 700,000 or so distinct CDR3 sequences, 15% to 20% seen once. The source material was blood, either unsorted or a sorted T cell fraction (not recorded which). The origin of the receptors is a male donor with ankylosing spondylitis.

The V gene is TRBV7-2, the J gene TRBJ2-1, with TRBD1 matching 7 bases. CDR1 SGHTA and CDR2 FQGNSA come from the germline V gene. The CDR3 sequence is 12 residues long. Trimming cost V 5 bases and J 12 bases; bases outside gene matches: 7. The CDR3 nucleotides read TGTGCCAGCAGCGAGGACAGGCATGGGCAGTTCTTC. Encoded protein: CASSEDRHGQFF. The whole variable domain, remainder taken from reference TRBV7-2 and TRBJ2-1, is GAGVSQSPSNKVTEKGKDVELRCDPISGHTALYWYRQSLGQGLEFLIYFQGNSAPDKSGLPSDRFSAERTGGSVSTLTIQRTQQEDSAVYLCASSEDRHGQFFGPGTRLTVL.

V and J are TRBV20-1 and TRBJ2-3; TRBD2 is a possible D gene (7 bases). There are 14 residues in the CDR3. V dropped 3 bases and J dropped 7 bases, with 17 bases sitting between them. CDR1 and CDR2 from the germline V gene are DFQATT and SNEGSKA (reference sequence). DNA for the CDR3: TGCAGTGCTAGCGTAGAGGGGGGGCCATATACGCAGTATTTT. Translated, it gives CSASVEGGPYTQYF.

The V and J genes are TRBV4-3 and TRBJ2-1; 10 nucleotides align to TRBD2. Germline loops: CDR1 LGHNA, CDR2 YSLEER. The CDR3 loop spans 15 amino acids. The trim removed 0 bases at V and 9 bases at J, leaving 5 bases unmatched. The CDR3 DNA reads TGCGCCAGCAGCCAAGAGGCTAGCGGGAGTGGTGAGCAGTTCTTC. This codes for CASSQEASGSGEQFF.

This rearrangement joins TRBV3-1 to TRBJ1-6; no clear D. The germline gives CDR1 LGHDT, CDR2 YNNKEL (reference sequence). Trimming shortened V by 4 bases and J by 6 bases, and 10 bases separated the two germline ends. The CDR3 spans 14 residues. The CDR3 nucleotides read TGTGCCAGCAGCCCCACGTCTTCTAATTCACCCCTCCACTTT. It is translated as CASSPTSSNSPLHF.

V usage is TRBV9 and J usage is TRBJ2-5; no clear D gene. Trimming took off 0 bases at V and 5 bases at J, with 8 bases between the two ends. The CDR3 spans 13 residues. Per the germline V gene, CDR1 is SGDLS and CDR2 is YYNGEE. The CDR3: CASSVGTTETQYF. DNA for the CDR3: TGTGCCAGCAGCGTAGGAACTACGGAGACCCAGTACTTC.

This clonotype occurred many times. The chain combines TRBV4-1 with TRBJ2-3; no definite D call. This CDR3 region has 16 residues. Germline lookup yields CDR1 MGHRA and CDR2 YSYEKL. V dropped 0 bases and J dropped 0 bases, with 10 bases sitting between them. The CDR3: CASSQDYSPSTDTQYF. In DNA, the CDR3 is TGCGCCAGCAGCCAAGACTACTCCCCTAGCACAGATACGCAGTATTTT.

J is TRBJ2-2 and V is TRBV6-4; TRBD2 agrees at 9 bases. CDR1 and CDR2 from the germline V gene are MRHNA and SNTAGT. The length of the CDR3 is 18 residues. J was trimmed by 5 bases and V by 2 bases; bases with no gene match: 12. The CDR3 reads CASSDPHRLAGRTGELFF. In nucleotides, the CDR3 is TGTGCCAGCAGTGACCCCCACCGGCTAGCGGGAAGGACCGGGGAGCTGTTTTTT.

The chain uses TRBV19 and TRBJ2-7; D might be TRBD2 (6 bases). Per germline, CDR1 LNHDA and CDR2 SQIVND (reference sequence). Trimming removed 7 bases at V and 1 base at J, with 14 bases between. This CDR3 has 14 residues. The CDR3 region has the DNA TGTGCCAGTAAGTCACGCGGGGAATCCTACGAGCAGTACTTC. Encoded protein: CASKSRGESYEQYF.

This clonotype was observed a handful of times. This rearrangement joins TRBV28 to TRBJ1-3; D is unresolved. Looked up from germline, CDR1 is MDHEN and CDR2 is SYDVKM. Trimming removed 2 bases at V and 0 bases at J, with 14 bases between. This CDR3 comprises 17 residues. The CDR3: CASSLLAGKPSGNTIYF. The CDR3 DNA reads TGTGCCAGCAGTTTACTGGCCGGGAAACCCTCTGGAAACACCATATATTTT.

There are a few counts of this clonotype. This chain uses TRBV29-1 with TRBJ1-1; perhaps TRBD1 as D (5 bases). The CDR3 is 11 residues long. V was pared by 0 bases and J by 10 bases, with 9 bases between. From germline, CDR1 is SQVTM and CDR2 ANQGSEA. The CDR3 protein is CSVEDGGGAFF. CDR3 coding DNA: TGCAGCGTTGAAGACGGGGGGGGAGCTTTCTTT.

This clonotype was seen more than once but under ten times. The CDR3 region is CSARIDKATEAFF. The CDR3 coding sequence is TGCAGTGCTAGAATAGACAAGGCCACTGAAGCTTTCTTT. This sequence joins TRBV20-1 and TRBJ1-1; D gene ambiguous. The CDR3 loop spans 13 amino acids. Between the trimmed V and J ends, which lost 2 bases and 4 bases, there was a span of 11 bases. Per germline, CDR1 DFQATT and CDR2 SNEGSKA (reference sequence).

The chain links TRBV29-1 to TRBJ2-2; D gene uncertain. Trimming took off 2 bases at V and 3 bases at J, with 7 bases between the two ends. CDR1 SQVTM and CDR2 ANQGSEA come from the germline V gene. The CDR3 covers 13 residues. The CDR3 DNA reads TGCAGCGTTGAATTCGGGTACACCGGGGAGCTGTTTTTT. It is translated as CSVEFGYTGELFF.

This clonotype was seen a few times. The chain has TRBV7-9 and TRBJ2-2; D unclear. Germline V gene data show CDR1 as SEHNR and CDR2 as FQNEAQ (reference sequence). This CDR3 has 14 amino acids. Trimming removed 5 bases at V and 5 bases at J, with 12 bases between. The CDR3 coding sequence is TGTGCCAGCAGCCCGGACGGAGTAACCGGGGAGCTGTTTTTT. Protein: CASSPDGVTGELFF. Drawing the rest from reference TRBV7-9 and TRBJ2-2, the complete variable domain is DTGVSQNPRHKITKRGQNVTFRCDPISEHNRLYWYRQTLGQGPEFLTYFQNEAQLEKSRLLSDRFSAERPKGSFSTLEIQRTEQGDSAMYLCASSPDGVTGELFFGEGSRLTVL.

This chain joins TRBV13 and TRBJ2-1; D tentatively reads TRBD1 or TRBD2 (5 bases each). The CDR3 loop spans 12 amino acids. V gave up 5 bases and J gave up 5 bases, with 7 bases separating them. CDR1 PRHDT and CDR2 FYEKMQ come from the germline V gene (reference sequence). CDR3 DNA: TGTGCCAGCAGCAGGGGAGACAATGAGCAGTTCTTC. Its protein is CASSRGDNEQFF. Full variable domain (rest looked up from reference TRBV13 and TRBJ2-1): AAGVIQSPRHLIKEKRETATLKCYPIPRHDTVYWYQQGPGQDPQFLISFYEKMQSDKGSIPDRFSAQQFSDYHSELNMSSLELGDSALYFCASSRGDNEQFFGPGTRLTVL.

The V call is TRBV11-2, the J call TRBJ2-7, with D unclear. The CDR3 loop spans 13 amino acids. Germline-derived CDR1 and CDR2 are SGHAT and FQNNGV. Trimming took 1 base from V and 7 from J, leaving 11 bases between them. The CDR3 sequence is CASSLVKGWEQYF. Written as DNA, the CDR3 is TGTGCCAGCAGCTTAGTTAAAGGGTGGGAGCAGTACTTC.

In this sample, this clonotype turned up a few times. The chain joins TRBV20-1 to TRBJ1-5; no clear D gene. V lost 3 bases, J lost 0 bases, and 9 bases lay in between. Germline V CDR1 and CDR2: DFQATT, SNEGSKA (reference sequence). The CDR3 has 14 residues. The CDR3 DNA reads TGCAGTGCTAGTAGGCAGGTTAGCAATCAGCCCCAGCATTTT. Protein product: CSASRQVSNQPQHF.

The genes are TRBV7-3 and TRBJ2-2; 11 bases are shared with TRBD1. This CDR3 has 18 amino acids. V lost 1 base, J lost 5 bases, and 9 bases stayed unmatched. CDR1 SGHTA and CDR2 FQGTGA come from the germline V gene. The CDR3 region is CASSLKVGQGASTGELFF. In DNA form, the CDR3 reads TGTGCCAGCAGCTTAAAAGTCGGACAGGGGGCGAGTACCGGGGAGCTGTTTTTT.

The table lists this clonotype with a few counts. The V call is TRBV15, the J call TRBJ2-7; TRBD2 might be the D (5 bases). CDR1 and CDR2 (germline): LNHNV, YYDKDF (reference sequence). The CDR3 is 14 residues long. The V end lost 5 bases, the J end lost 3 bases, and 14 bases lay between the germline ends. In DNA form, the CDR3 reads TGTGCCACCAGCGCAGGACGGGAAGTCTACGAGCAGTACTTC. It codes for CATSAGREVYEQYF. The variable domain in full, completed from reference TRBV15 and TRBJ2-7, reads DAMVIQNPRYQVTQFGKPVTLSCSQTLNHNVMYWYQQKSSQAPKLLFHYYDKDFNNEADTPDNFQSRRPNTSFCFLDIRSPGLGDTAMYLCATSAGREVYEQYFGPGTRLTVT.

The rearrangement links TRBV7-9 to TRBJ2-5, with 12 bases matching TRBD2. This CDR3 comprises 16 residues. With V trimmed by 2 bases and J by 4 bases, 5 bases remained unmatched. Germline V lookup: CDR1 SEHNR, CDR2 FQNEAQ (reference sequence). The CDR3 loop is CASSLRTSGGRETQYF. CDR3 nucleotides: TGTGCCAGCAGCTTACGAACTAGCGGGGGGCGAGAGACCCAGTACTTC.

This CDR3 reads CSAREEGQINTEAFF. The CDR3 DNA is TGCAGTGCTAGAGAGGAAGGACAGATCAACACTGAAGCTTTCTTT. The chain has TRBV20-1 and TRBJ1-1; a possible D gene is TRBD1 (6 bases). In germline, CDR1 is DFQATT, CDR2 SNEGSKA (reference sequence). This CDR3 has 15 residues. Trimming cost V 0 bases and J 2 bases, with 13 bases left between them.

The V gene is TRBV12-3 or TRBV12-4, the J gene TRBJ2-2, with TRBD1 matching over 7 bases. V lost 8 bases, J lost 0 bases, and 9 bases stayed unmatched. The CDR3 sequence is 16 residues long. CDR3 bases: TGTGCCAGCCACTCCCCGGACAGGACGAACACCGGGGAGCTGTTTTTT. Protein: CASHSPDRTNTGELFF.

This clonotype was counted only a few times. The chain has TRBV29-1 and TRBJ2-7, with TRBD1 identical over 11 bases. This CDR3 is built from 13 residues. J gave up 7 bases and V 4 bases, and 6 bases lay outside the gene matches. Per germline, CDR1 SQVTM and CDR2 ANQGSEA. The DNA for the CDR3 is TGCAGCGTTGCCGGGACAGGGGGTTTGGAGCAGTACTTC. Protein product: CSVAGTGGLEQYF.

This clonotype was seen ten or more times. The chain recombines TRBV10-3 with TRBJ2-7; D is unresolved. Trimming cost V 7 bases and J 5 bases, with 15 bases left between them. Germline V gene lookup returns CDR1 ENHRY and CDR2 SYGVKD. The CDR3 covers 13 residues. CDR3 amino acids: CAIKFGDRNEQYF. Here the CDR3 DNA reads TGTGCCATCAAATTTGGAGACCGGAACGAGCAGTACTTC.

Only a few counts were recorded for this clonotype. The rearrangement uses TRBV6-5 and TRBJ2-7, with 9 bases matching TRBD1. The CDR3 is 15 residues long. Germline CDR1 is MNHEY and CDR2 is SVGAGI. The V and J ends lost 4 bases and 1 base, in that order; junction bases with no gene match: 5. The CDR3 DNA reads TGTGCCAGCAGTTTGGAACAGGGGGCATCCTACGAGCAGTACTTC. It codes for CASSLEQGASYEQYF.

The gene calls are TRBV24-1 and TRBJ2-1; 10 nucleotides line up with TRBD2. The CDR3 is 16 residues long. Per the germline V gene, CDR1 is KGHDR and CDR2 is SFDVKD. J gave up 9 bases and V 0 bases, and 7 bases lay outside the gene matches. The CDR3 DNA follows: TGTGCCACCAGTGATTTGGCTAGCGGGAGTATTGGTGAGCAGTTCTTC. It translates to CATSDLASGSIGEQFF.

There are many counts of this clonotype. The CDR3 sequence: CAISESSLGGFNEQFF. The CDR3 coding sequence is TGTGCCATCAGTGAGTCGAGTCTGGGGGGTTTCAATGAGCAGTTCTTC. The chain combines TRBV10-3 with TRBJ2-1; D might be TRBD2 (6 bases). The CDR3 has 16 amino acids. Per the germline V gene, CDR1 is ENHRY and CDR2 is SYGVKD. Trimming removed 0 bases from V and 6 bases from J, with 15 bases in between.

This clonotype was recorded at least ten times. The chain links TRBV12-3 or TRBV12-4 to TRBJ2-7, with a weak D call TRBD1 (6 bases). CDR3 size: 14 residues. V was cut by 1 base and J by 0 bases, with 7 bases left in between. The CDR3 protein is CASSLGQVSYEQYF. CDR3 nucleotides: TGTGCCAGCAGTTTAGGACAGGTCTCCTACGAGCAGTACTTC.

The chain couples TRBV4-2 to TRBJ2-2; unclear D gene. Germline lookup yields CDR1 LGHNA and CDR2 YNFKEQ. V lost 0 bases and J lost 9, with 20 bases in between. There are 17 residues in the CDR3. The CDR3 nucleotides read TGTGCCAGCAGCCAAGATGCACCCCAGGATCGGTTTCGGGAGCTGTTTTTT. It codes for CASSQDAPQDRFRELFF.